This TCR beta chain originates from a study of blood T cell repertoires in COVID-19. Study information: Sample material is recorded as cDNA or gDNA derived from T cells, B-cell-depleted T cells, or PBMCs.

As processed by the authors: Using reference gene primer amplification, nucleated cell counts were estimated. Sequencing was performed with immunoSEQ multiplex PCR; in TCRdb, only in-frame clones are kept and a portion is missing. That table supplies the V and J calls and clone size; D and trimming were determined from the DNA. The sample lists around 160,000 clones; around four fifths were seen once. V dropped 7 bases and J dropped 9; count of bases not matched to a gene: 14. The CDR3 covers 15 residues. CDR1 MNHEY and CDR2 SVGEGT come from the germline V gene. This receptor was identified in a woman aged 40 to 50 with active or convalescent COVID-19. The chain recombines TRBV6-2 or TRBV6-3 with TRBJ1-2; 10 bases are a match to TRBD1. Sequenced sample: peripheral blood. The CDR3 DNA sequence: TGTGCCAGCACCCCGGGACAGGGGTTCTTCGATAGCTACACCTTC. This codes for CASTPGQGFFDSYTF.